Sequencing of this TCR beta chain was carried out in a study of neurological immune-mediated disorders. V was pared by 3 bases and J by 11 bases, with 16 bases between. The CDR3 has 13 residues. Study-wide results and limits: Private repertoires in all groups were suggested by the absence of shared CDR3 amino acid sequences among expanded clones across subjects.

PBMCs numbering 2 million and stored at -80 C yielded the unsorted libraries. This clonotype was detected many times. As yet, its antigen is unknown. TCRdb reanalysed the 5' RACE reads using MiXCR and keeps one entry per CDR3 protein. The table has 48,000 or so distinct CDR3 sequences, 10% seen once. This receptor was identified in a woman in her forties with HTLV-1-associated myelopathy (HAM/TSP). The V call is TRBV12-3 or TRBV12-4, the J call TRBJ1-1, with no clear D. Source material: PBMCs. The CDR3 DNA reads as TGTGCCAGCAGTTTCCTCGGGCGTTCCACGGCTTTCTTT. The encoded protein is CASSFLGRSTAFF.